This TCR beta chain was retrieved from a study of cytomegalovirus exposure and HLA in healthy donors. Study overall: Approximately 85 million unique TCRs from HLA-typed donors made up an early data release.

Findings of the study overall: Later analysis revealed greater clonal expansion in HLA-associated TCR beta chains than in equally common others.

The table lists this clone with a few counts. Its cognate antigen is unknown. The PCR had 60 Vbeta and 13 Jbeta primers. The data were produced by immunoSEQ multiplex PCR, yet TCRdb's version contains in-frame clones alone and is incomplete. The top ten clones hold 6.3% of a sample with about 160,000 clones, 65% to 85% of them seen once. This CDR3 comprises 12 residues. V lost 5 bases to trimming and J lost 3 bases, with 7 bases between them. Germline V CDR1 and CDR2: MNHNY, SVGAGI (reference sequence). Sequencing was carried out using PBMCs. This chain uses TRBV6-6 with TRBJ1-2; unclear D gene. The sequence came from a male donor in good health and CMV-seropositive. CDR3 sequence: CASSQRDYGYTF. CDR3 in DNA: TGTGCCAGCAGTCAACGGGACTATGGCTACACCTTC.